This TCR beta chain was found in a study of control samples from healthy donors and cancer patients (dated by TCRdb to the early 2020s). On this clone: There is no known antigen for this receptor. At one end, the junction sequence differs from germline, possibly due to a read error.

The method behind the library was the immunoSEQ multiplex PCR assay. The source is immuneACCESS, and TCRdb retained only in-frame sequences with V and J called. Part of the clones is not carried over; for the studies checked, unresolved V genes explain less than half of this, and the remainder is unexplained. Here the sample has 250,000 to 300,000 clones; 82% occur a single time. The top ten clones comprise about 14% of the sample. From the germline V gene, CDR1 is SGHAT and CDR2 is FQNNGV. Reading from cysteine to phenylalanine, the CDR3 counts 17 amino acids. CDR3 DNA only is kept here, 51 bases in frame from base 1.

Here the chain combines TRBV11-2 and TRBJ1-4; TRBD1 fits 10 bases in the junction. Sequencing was carried out using PBMCs. The source is a woman aged 55-69 years with lung cancer. The base sequence is TGTGCCAACAGCTTAGTTACCGGGACAGGGGTCCCTGAAAAACTGTTTTTT. The encoded protein is CANSLVTGTGVPEKLFF.